Listed below are T cell receptor beta chains from one sample, sequenced in a study of radiotherapy plus CTLA-4 blockade in lung cancer. Generated by immunoSEQ multiplex PCR, the TCRdb table keeps only in-frame clones and is missing some. The sample lists tens of thousands of clones; roughly 70% were seen once. The specimen was peripheral blood, collected from a patient treated with radiotherapy plus ipilimumab. These TCRs come from a human donor with non-small cell lung cancer that progressed on radiotherapy plus ipilimumab. The CDR3 runs from the conserved cysteine through the conserved F or W. A D gene is named only where the DNA matches it firmly. Clone size appears in some rows only: once, few, many, or a class for an expanded clone.

v_call	clone_size	d_call	j_call	cdr3_aa	cdr3_nt
TRBV7-9	few	.	TRBJ1-6	CASSLGGISGNSPLHF	TGTGCCAGCAGCTTAGGCGGGATATCGGGGAATTCACCCCTCCACTTT
TRBV19	.	.	TRBJ1-1	CASSPTSGRRTEAFF	TGTGCCAGTAGTCCAACCTCGGGACGACGCACTGAAGCTTTCTTT
TRBV2	few	.	TRBJ2-1	CASSELRDDEQFF	TGTGCCAGCAGTGAGCTGAGGGACGATGAGCAGTTCTTC
TRBV7-6	.	TRBD1	TRBJ1-3	CASSLTGRADTIYF	TGTGCCAGCAGCTTGACAGGGAGGGCAGACACCATATATTTT
TRBV5-1	once	TRBD1	TRBJ2-3	CASSESGTVERAQYF	TGCGCCAGCAGCGAGTCCGGGACAGTGGAAAGGGCGCAGTATTTT
TRBV19	.	.	TRBJ2-3	CASTSSGTDTQYF	TGTGCCAGTACTTCTAGCGGCACAGATACGCAGTATTTT
TRBV19	.	TRBD2	TRBJ2-3	CASSTSARTDTQYF	TGTGCCAGTTCTACTAGCGCACGCACAGATACGCAGTATTTT
TRBV7-9	few	TRBD1	TRBJ1-1	CASSLHRGLNTEAFF	TGTGCCAGCAGCTTGCACAGGGGATTGAACACTGAAGCTTTCTTT
TRBV28	.	TRBD1	TRBJ2-3	CASSPRQGVSDTQYF	TGTGCCAGCAGTCCGCGACAGGGGGTATCAGATACGCAGTATTTT
TRBV2	few	.	TRBJ1-6	CASSSLGGSGNSPLHF	TGTGCCAGCAGTTCCCTAGGGGGATCTGGCAATTCACCCCTCCACTTT
TRBV29-1	.	.	TRBJ2-3	CSVAEDTQYF	TGCAGCGTTGCCGAGGATACGCAGTATTTT
TRBV7-3	.	.	TRBJ2-7	CASSLTGPGSEQYF	TGTGCCAGCAGCTTAACGGGGCCAGGGTCTGAGCAGTACTTC
TRBV19	.	.	TRBJ2-4	CATRRGGDIQYF	TGTGCCACCAGGAGGGGGGGCGACATTCAGTACTTC
TRBV6-5	few	.	TRBJ2-2	CASDRGNTGELFF	TGTGCCAGCGACAGAGGAAACACCGGGGAGCTGTTTTTT
TRBV5-1	.	TRBD2	TRBJ2-1	CASSLTAGGPREQFF	TGCGCCAGCAGCTTAACGGCGGGAGGGCCGAGAGAGCAGTTCTTC
TRBV18	few	TRBD1	TRBJ2-3	CASSPPGTGPDTQYF	TGTGCCAGCTCACCACCCGGGACAGGGCCAGATACGCAGTATTTT
TRBV13	.	TRBD2	TRBJ2-7	CASSLKPGGGYEQYF	TGTGCCAGCAGCTTAAAACCCGGGGGGGGTTACGAGCAGTACTTC
TRBV10-3	.	TRBD1	TRBJ1-1	CAIRTGFYTEAFF	TGTGCCATCAGGACAGGGTTTTACACTGAAGCTTTCTTT
TRBV18	.	.	TRBJ2-7	CASSPHNRTGGFEGYEQYF	TGTGCCAGCTCACCACACAATCGAACTGGGGGTTTTGAAGGCTACGAGCAGTACTTC
TRBV5-1	.	TRBD1	TRBJ2-7	CASSIGTGAIYEQYF	TGCGCCAGCAGCATCGGGACAGGGGCCATATACGAGCAGTACTTC
TRBV6-1	once	.	TRBJ2-7	CASSEFGDPYEQYF	TGTGCCAGCAGTGAATTCGGGGATCCCTACGAGCAGTACTTC
TRBV7-2	once	TRBD2	TRBJ2-1	CASSLGRESINEQFF	TGTGCCAGCAGCTTAGGGCGGGAGAGTATCAATGAGCAGTTCTTC
TRBV28	.	TRBD1	TRBJ1-4	CASSLKRGHEKLFF	TGTGCCAGCAGTTTAAAGAGGGGGCATGAAAAACTGTTTTTT
TRBV6-5	few	.	TRBJ2-7	CASSYGPYEQYF	TGTGCCAGCAGTTACGGACCCTACGAGCAGTACTTC
TRBV5-4	.	.	TRBJ2-5	CASSLGTQQETQYF	TGTGCCAGCAGCTTGGGGACGCAACAAGAGACCCAGTACTTC
TRBV29-1	.	.	TRBJ1-1	CSVGAYWNTEAFF	TGCAGCGTTGGAGCCTATTGGAACACTGAAGCTTTCTTT
TRBV4-2	.	.	TRBJ1-6	CASSRAPGHPQGDYNSPLHF	TGTGCCAGCAGCCGAGCCCCAGGCCACCCGCAAGGAGATTATAATTCACCCCTCCACTTT
TRBV27	.	.	TRBJ2-7	CASSWGRGEQYF	TGTGCCAGCAGTTGGGGCCGAGGCGAGCAGTACTTC
TRBV20-1	.	.	TRBJ2-3	CSAIFTDTQYF	TGCAGTGCCATCTTCACAGATACGCAGTATTTT
TRBV18	.	TRBD1	TRBJ2-7	CASSPADRGNYEQYF	TGTGCCAGCTCACCAGCGGACAGGGGGAACTACGAGCAGTACTTC
TRBV6-1	.	.	TRBJ2-5	CASSRGSQETQYF	TGTGCCAGCTCTCGGGGAAGCCAAGAGACCCAGTACTTC
TRBV10-3	once	.	TRBJ1-1	CAISVADTEAFF	TGTGCCATCAGTGTGGCAGACACTGAAGCTTTCTTT
TRBV9	.	.	TRBJ1-3	CASSPFPDSGNTIYF	TGTGCCAGCAGCCCTTTCCCGGACTCTGGAAACACCATATATTTT
TRBV7-9	.	TRBD2	TRBJ2-7	CASSSRGLAGGPYEQYF	TGTGCCAGCAGCTCTCGAGGACTAGCGGGGGGGCCCTACGAGCAGTACTTC
TRBV4-2	.	.	TRBJ2-2	CASSTGPRGYTGELFF	TGTGCCAGCAGCACCGGCCCCAGGGGATACACCGGGGAGCTGTTTTTT
TRBV19	.	TRBD1	TRBJ1-1	CASSIGTVPVAFF	TGTGCCAGTAGTATTGGGACAGTCCCGGTAGCTTTCTTT
TRBV5-6	.	.	TRBJ2-5	CASSPGGGVLGETQYF	TGTGCCAGCAGCCCAGGAGGGGGGGTCCTGGGAGAGACCCAGTACTTC
TRBV7-9	.	.	TRBJ2-3	CASSKGEDTQYF	TGTGCCAGCAGCAAAGGGGAAGATACGCAGTATTTT
TRBV7-9	few	TRBD2	TRBJ2-7	CASSPSGGRYEQYF	TGTGCCAGCAGCCCCTCGGGGGGTAGGTACGAGCAGTACTTC
TRBV6-1	few	.	TRBJ1-1	CASRMNTEAFF	TGTGCCAGCAGGATGAACACTGAAGCTTTCTTT
TRBV28	once	.	TRBJ2-6	CASSPGGTGANVLTF	TGTGCCAGCAGTCCCGGAGGGACAGGGGCCAACGTCCTGACTTTC
TRBV11-2	.	.	TRBJ1-2	CASSLARGRGLVDYTF	TGTGCCAGCAGCTTAGCCCGGGGACGGGGTTTGGTTGACTACACCTTC
TRBV15	.	TRBD1	TRBJ2-7	CATSPGGYEQYF	TGTGCCACCAGCCCAGGGGGTTACGAGCAGTACTTC
TRBV4-3	.	.	TRBJ2-7	CASSQETGSSYEQYF	TGCGCCAGCAGCCAGGAGACAGGTAGCTCCTACGAGCAGTACTTC
TRBV19	.	TRBD2	TRBJ2-7	CASSIETSGSHEQYF	TGTGCCAGTAGTATAGAGACTAGCGGGAGCCACGAGCAGTACTTC